The 27 T cell receptor beta chains given below trace back to one sample, sequenced in a study of blood T cells in healthy people across ages (dated by TCRdb to about 2015). The library was made by 5' RACE. Instrument used: Illumina HiSeq 2500. A second PCR of roughly 7 to 11 cycles was performed with a sample-barcoded 5' primer and a J-beta primer mix. Clones were called with MiXCR by TCRdb after fastp trimmed the public reads at Q25, and only in-frame beta chains were retained. Rows are combined by CDR3 protein, so each entry shows the most common genes and DNA. This sample has some 700,000 distinct CDR3 sequences in its table, and around 40% of those were observed once. The ten largest clones capture less than 25% of the sample. Sequencing was performed on blood. The receptor source for this set is an older woman in good health.

This clonotype has just a few counts. The chain is built from TRBV7-3 and TRBJ2-3; no definite D call. The CDR3 runs 14 residues. From germline, CDR1 is SGHTA and CDR2 FQGTGA. V lost 2 bases to trimming and J lost 2 bases, with 8 bases between them. CDR3 sequence: CASSLLGITDTQYF. DNA of the CDR3: TGTGCCAGCAGCTTATTGGGGATCACAGATACGCAGTATTTT.

This clonotype has only a few counts. The J gene is TRBJ2-7, the V gene TRBV7-9, with D possibly TRBD1 on 6 matching bases. Germline V lookup: CDR1 SEHNR, CDR2 FQNEAQ (reference sequence). The CDR3 totals 14 residues. V dropped 3 bases and J dropped 2 bases, with 11 bases sitting between them. The CDR3 protein is CASSLPGQPYEQYF. The CDR3 DNA is TGTGCCAGCAGCTTGCCGGGACAACCCTACGAGCAGTACTTC.

This clonotype was picked up a small number of times. V usage is TRBV3-1 and J usage is TRBJ1-2, with no clear D. V was clipped by 0 bases and J by 4 bases, with 15 bases between them. This CDR3 has 16 amino acids. Germline V gives CDR1 LGHDT, CDR2 YNNKEL (reference sequence). The CDR3 loop reads CASSQEFAQSAYGYTF. The CDR3 nucleotides read TGTGCCAGCAGCCAAGAATTTGCACAAAGCGCCTATGGCTACACCTTC.

This chain links TRBV5-1 with TRBJ2-7, with 10 bases matching TRBD1. CDR1 SGHRS and CDR2 YFSETQ come from the germline V gene. The CDR3 runs 17 residues. Trimming removed 4 bases from V and 7 bases from J; junction bases left unmatched: 17. This CDR3 reads CASSSLQGQGGIGEQYF. The CDR3 bases are TGCGCCAGCAGCAGTCTGCAAGGACAGGGGGGAATCGGTGAGCAGTACTTC. The complete variable domain, with remaining parts taken from reference TRBV5-1 and TRBJ2-7, reads KAGVTQTPRYLIKTRGQQVTLSCSPISGHRSVSWYQQTPGQGLQFLFEYFSETQRNKGNFPGRFSGRQFSNSRSEMNVSTLELGDSALYLCASSSLQGQGGIGEQYFGPGTRLTVT.

The chain links TRBV28 to TRBJ1-4, with D possibly matching TRBD1 (6 bases). V was shortened by 5 bases and J by 6 bases, with 19 bases between the two germline ends. The CDR3 consists of 16 residues. The germline V gene encodes CDR1 MDHEN and CDR2 SYDVKM. The CDR3 here is CASSPSKWGADEKLFF. CDR3 DNA: TGTGCCAGCAGTCCCTCGAAGTGGGGGGCGGATGAAAAACTGTTTTTT.

To note about this clonotype: This sequence may be a read error, since a much larger clone differs from it by one base. The chain has TRBV10-3 and TRBJ2-1; 11 nucleotides align to TRBD2. Germline V gene sequence: CDR1 ENHRY, CDR2 SYGVKD. The CDR3 loop spans 15 amino acids. V lost 4 bases and J lost 10; bases outside the gene matches: 9. CDR3: CAISGGLAESYEQFF. The CDR3 DNA reads as TGTGCCATCAGTGGGGGACTAGCGGAATCCTACGAGCAGTTCTTC.

Remarks on this clonotype: This may arise from a read error, as a much more abundant clone is one base away. The chain couples TRBV7-2 to TRBJ2-1; TRBD2 matches at 7 bases. Judging by the DNA end, TRBJ2-7 fits better; the J call may be wrong. The CDR3 has 17 residues. In germline, CDR1 is SGHTA, CDR2 FQGNSA. The CDR3 DNA sequence: TGTGCCAGCAGCTTTAGCGGGCGGGCTCTCTCCTACAATGAGCAGTACTTC. It encodes CASSFSGRALSYNEQYF.

This chain joins TRBV4-1 and TRBJ1-5; D unclear. CDR3 length: 13 amino acids. Germline CDR1 MGHRA, CDR2 YSYEKL. V lost 0 bases and J lost 9, with 9 bases in between. The CDR3 protein is CASSQDLYRPQHF. The CDR3 nucleotides read TGCGCCAGCAGCCAAGATCTATACCGGCCCCAGCATTTT.

This clonotype was observed a few times. The chain is built from TRBV5-1 and TRBJ2-3; weak D call: TRBD2 (5 bases). The ends were cut back, 6 bases at V and 1 base at J, with 15 bases in the middle. In germline, CDR1 is SGHRS, CDR2 YFSETQ. There are 15 residues in the CDR3. The DNA of the CDR3 is TGCGCCAGCACGGAGGTGGGGATTGGCACAGATACGCAGTATTTT. It codes for CASTEVGIGTDTQYF.

J is TRBJ2-5 and V is TRBV24-1; possibly TRBD1 for D (6 bases). There are 14 residues in the CDR3. Trimming removed 5 bases from V and 5 bases from J, with 14 bases in between. CDR1 and CDR2 (germline): KGHDR, SFDVKD. The CDR3 is CATSGVVGAETQYF. CDR3 nucleotides: TGTGCCACCAGTGGTGTTGTGGGGGCGGAGACCCAGTACTTC.

The chain couples TRBV12-3 or TRBV12-4 to TRBJ2-1; 13 nucleotides agree with TRBD2. This CDR3 comprises 14 residues. V gave up 5 bases and J gave up 9 bases; unmatched junction bases: 4. The CDR3 region has the DNA TGTGCCAGCAGTACGACTAGCGGGAGGACTGAGCAGTTCTTC. This encodes CASSTTSGRTEQFF.

The rearrangement links TRBV19 to TRBJ2-6; 7 bases line up with TRBD1. The J segment lost 2 bases and the V segment lost 2 bases, leaving 6 bases of the junction unmatched. The CDR3 runs 17 residues. Germline V gene sequence: CDR1 LNHDA, CDR2 SQIVND (reference sequence). CDR3 coding DNA: TGTGCCAGTAGTATAAGGGGGCAAGGGACTGGGGCCAACGTCCTGACTTTC. Encoded protein: CASSIRGQGTGANVLTF.

This clonotype was detected only a few times. V is TRBV27 and J is TRBJ2-7; the match to TRBD2 covers 10 bases. Per the germline V gene, CDR1 is MNHEY and CDR2 is SMNVEV (reference sequence). The CDR3 is 15 residues long. The junction had 7 bases not matched to a gene; V was cut back by 7 bases and J by 1 base. The CDR3 nucleotides are TGTGCCAGCACCTTACTAGCGGGAAGTTCCTACGAGCAGTACTTC. Translating gives CASTLLAGSSYEQYF.

This chain links TRBV13 with TRBJ2-5, with 12 positions matching TRBD1. Germline V gene sequence: CDR1 PRHDT, CDR2 FYEKMQ (reference sequence). This CDR3 contains 17 residues. V was pared by 0 bases and J by 4 bases, with 6 bases of the junction left unmatched. In DNA form, the CDR3 reads TGTGCCAGCAGCTTAGGGTCGGGACAGGGGGCAGGAGAGACCCAGTACTTC. The encoded protein is CASSLGSGQGAGETQYF.

This chain connects TRBV20-1 to TRBJ2-3; 7 bases map to TRBD2. Per the germline V gene, CDR1 is DFQATT and CDR2 is SNEGSKA (reference sequence). The length of the CDR3 is 15 residues. V shed 2 bases and J 0 bases; nucleotides not matched to a gene: 5. CDR3 DNA: TGCAGTGCTAGAAAGGCTAGCGGAAGCACAGATACGCAGTATTTT. Protein product: CSARKASGSTDTQYF.

Only one count was recorded for this clonotype. The rearrangement uses TRBV4-3 and TRBJ1-4; TRBD1 matches at 7 bases. Germline V CDR1 and CDR2: LGHNA, YSLEER. This CDR3 contains 14 residues. J was trimmed by 8 bases and V by 3 bases; bases with no gene match: 6. CDR3 sequence: CASSQHRGGEKLFF. The CDR3 DNA sequence: TGCGCCAGCAGCCAGCACAGGGGAGGAGAAAAACTGTTTTTT.

This clonotype has a count of ten or more. The V and J genes are TRBV4-2 and TRBJ1-2, with 7 bases aligning to TRBD1. Germline lookup yields CDR1 LGHNA and CDR2 YNFKEQ. The length of the CDR3 is 16 residues. Trimming at V came to 1 base and at J to 5 bases, leaving 10 bases not matched to a gene. This CDR3 reads CASSQGDSESIYGYTF. In nucleotides, the CDR3 is TGTGCCAGCAGCCAAGGGGACAGCGAATCGATTTATGGCTACACCTTC.

J is TRBJ2-7 and V is TRBV5-1; D unclear. Germline V gives CDR1 SGHRS, CDR2 YFSETQ. The CDR3 runs 13 residues. V lost 0 bases and J lost 3, with 7 bases in between. DNA for the CDR3: TGCGCCAGCAGCTTGGACACACTCTACGAGCAGTACTTC. Protein product: CASSLDTLYEQYF.

For this clonotype: A single base separates this from a much larger clone, so it may be a read error. The chain carries TRBV3-1 and TRBJ2-1, with D perhaps TRBD2 (5 bases). Looked up from germline, CDR1 is LGHDT and CDR2 is YNNKEL (reference sequence). The length of the CDR3 is 17 residues. Trimming cost V 1 base and J 7 bases, with 20 bases left between them. CDR3 in amino acids: CASSQGRGSRLLNEQFF. CDR3 sequence (DNA): TGTGCCAGCAGCCAAGGTCGAGGGTCCAGGTTACTAAATGAGCAGTTCTTC.

This clonotype has only a few counts. The CDR3 DNA reads as TGCAGTGCTAGCCCGGGTTTGAGGGAGACCCAGTACTTC. Protein product: CSASPGLRETQYF. This sequence joins TRBV20-1 and TRBJ2-5; D ambiguous. The V end was cut by 3 bases, the J end by 5 bases, with 13 bases between. Germline loops: CDR1 DFQATT, CDR2 SNEGSKA (reference sequence). The CDR3 loop spans 13 amino acids.

This clonotype showed up many times. The chain carries TRBV11-2 and TRBJ1-4; no reliable D call. Trimming shortened V by 0 bases and J by 5 bases, and 7 bases separated the two germline ends. The CDR3 loop spans 14 amino acids. Germline V gene data show CDR1 as SGHAT and CDR2 as FQNNGV. The chain's CDR3 is CASSLDQINEKLFF. CDR3 DNA: TGTGCCAGCAGCTTAGACCAGATAAATGAAAAACTGTTTTTT.

This clonotype showed up just a few times. The chain is built from TRBV25-1 and TRBJ1-1, with D unresolved. This CDR3 comprises 14 residues. Trimming stripped 4 bases from V and 8 bases from J, with 17 bases between. In germline, CDR1 is MGHDK, CDR2 SYGVNS. CDR3 in amino acids: CASSGETRPQEAFF. DNA for the CDR3: TGTGCCAGCAGTGGAGAGACACGACCCCAAGAAGCTTTCTTT.

The chain joins TRBV7-9 to TRBJ1-4; 10 positions agree with TRBD1. The CDR3 totals 12 residues. Germline V gene sequence: CDR1 SEHNR, CDR2 FQNEAQ (reference sequence). V lost 5 bases to trimming and J lost 13 bases; unmatched junction nucleotides: 4. This CDR3 reads CASSEDRGRLFF. Written as DNA, the CDR3 is TGTGCCAGCAGCGAGGACAGGGGGAGACTGTTTTTT.

A note on this clonotype: The junction and the germline gene differ at one end; a read error may be behind it. This chain links TRBV7-8 with TRBJ2-7, with 9 bases identical to TRBD1. The germline gives CDR1 SGHVS, CDR2 FQNEAQ. The CDR3 spans 15 residues. This chain's CDR3 is CANSLRGDRVHEQYF. Written as DNA, the CDR3 is TGTGCCAACAGCTTACGGGGGGACAGGGTCCACGAGCAGTACTTC.

The chain carries TRBV12-3 or TRBV12-4 and TRBJ2-5; no firm D call. Trimming removed 5 bases from V and 2 bases from J, with 9 bases in between. CDR3 length equals 13 residues. For the CDR3, the DNA is TGTGCCAGCAGTAGGGCAGCACAAGAGACCCAGTACTTC. Protein: CASSRAAQETQYF.

This clonotype was counted a single time. The chain has TRBV7-2 and TRBJ2-1, with D possibly TRBD1 on 6 matching bases. CDR3 length equals 14 residues. Germline assignment: CDR1 SGHTA and CDR2 FQGNSA. V dropped 1 base and J dropped 10 bases, with 14 bases sitting between them. Written as DNA, the CDR3 is TGTGCCAGCAGCTTAGGCTTTATACAGGGCGAGCAGTTCTTC. It codes for CASSLGFIQGEQFF.

This clonotype was detected only a few times. The chain joins TRBV6-6 to TRBJ2-2; D remains ambiguous. V dropped 4 bases and J dropped 2 bases, with 17 bases sitting between them. Germline lookup yields CDR1 MNHNY and CDR2 SVGAGI (reference sequence). This CDR3 has 17 amino acids. CDR3: CASSSGARADNTGELFF. The CDR3 DNA reads as TGTGCCAGCAGTTCTGGTGCTCGGGCAGATAACACCGGGGAGCTGTTTTTT.